This T cell receptor beta chain was retrieved from a study of regulatory T cells in long-lasting Graves disease. Specified time point: persistent/refractory GD, antithyroid drugs over 5 years with positive TRAb. PBMC RNA was the source of the TCR library. The TCR beta library used iRepertoire HTBI primers with Arm-PCR amplification of CDR3. TCRdb called the multiplex PCR reads again in MiXCR, with one record for every CDR3 protein. The table has 700,000 or so distinct CDR3 sequences, around 32% seen once. The material was peripheral blood mononuclear cells (PBMCs), obtained when the disease was refractory, from a patient treated with antithyroid drugs. The TCR was taken from a female donor with Graves disease.

The CDR3 DNA reads TGCAGCGCCGAGACAGGGACGCTAGTGAGGGAGCAGTACTTC. This gives the protein CSAETGTLVREQYF. The chain uses TRBV29-1 and TRBJ2-7; 7 bases are a match to TRBD1. The CDR3 sequence is 14 residues long. V gave up 7 bases and J gave up 7 bases; unmatched junction bases: 16. Germline V gene sequence: CDR1 SQVTM, CDR2 ANQGSEA.